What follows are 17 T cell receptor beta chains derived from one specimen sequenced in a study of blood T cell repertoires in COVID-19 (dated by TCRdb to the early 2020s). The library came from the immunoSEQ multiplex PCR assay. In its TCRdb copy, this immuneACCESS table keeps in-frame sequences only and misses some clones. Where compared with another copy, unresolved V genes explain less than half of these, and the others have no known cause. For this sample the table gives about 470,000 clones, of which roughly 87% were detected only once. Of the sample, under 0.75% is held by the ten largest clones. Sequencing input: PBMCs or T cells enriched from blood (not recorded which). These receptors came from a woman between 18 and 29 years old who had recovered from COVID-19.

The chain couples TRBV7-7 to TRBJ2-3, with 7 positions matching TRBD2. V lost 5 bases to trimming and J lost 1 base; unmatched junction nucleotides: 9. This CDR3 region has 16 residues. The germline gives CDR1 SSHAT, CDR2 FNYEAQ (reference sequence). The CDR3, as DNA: TGTGCCAGCAGCCAGGCTAGCGGATCGGGCACAGATACGCAGTATTTT. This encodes CASSQASGSGTDTQYF. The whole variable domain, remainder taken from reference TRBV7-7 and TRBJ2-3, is GAGVSQSPRYKVTKRGQDVTLRCDPISSHATLYWYQQALGQGPEFLTYFNYEAQPDKSGLPSDRFSAERPEGSISTLTIQRTEQRDSAMYRCASSQASGSGTDTQYFGPGTRLTVL.

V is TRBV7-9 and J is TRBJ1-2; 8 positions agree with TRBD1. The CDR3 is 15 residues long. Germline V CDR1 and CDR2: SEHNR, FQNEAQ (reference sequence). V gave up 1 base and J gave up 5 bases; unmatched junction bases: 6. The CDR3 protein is CASSLEGQAPYGYTF. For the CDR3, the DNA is TGTGCCAGCAGCTTAGAGGGACAGGCACCTTATGGCTACACCTTC.

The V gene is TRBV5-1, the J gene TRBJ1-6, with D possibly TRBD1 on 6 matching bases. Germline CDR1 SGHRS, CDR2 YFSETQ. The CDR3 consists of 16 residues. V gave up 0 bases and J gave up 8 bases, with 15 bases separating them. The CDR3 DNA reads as TGCGCCAGCAGCTTGGCCGGGGGGCGAGGGGATTCACCCCTCCACTTT. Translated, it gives CASSLAGGRGDSPLHF.

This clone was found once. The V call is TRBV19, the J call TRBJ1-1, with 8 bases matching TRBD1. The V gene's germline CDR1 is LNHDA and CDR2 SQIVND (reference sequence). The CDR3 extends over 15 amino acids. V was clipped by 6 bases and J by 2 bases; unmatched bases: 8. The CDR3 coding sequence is TGTGCCAGTAGCCCATATGGACAGGGAAACACTGAAGCTTTCTTT. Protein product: CASSPYGQGNTEAFF.

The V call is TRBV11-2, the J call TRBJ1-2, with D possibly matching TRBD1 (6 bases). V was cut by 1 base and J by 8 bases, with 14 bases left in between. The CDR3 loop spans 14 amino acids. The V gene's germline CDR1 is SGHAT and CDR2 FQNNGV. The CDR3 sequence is CASSLAQGLGGYTF. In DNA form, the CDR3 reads TGTGCCAGCAGCTTAGCACAGGGATTGGGGGGCTACACCTTC.

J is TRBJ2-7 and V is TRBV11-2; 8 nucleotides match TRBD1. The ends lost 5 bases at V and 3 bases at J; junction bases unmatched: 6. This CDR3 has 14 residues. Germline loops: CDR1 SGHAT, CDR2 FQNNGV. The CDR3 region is CASSLDRGGYEQYF. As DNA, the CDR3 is TGTGCCAGCAGCCTCGACAGGGGTGGCTACGAGCAGTACTTC.

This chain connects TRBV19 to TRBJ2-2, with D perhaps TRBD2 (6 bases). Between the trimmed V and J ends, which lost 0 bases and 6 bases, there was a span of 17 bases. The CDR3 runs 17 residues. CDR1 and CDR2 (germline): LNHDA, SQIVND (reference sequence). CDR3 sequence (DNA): TGTGCCAGTAGTATAGATCGGGCGAGTTGGGGGGCCGGGGAGCTGTTTTTT. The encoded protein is CASSIDRASWGAGELFF.

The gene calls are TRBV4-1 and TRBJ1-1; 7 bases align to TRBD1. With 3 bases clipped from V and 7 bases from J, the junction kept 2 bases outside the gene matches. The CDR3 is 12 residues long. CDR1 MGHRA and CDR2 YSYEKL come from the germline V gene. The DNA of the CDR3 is TGCGCCAGCAGCCACCAGGGGGGTGAAGCTTTCTTT. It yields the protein CASSHQGGEAFF.

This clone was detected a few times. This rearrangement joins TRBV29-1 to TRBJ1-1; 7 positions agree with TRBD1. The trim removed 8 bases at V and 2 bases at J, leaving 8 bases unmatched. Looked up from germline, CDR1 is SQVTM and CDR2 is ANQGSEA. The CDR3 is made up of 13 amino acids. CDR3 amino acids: CSPPTGPNTEAFF. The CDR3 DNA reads TGCAGCCCCCCGACAGGGCCTAACACTGAAGCTTTCTTT.

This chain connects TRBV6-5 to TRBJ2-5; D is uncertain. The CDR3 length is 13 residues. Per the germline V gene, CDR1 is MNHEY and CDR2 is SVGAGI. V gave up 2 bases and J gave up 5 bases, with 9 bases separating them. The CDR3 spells CASSYGRWETQYF. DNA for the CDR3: TGTGCCAGCAGTTACGGCCGTTGGGAGACCCAGTACTTC.

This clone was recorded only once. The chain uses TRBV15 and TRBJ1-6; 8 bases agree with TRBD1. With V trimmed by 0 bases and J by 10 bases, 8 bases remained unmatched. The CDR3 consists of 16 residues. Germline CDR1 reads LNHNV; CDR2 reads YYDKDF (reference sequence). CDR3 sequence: CATSRERTDRGSPLHF. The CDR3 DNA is TGTGCCACCAGCAGAGAGCGGACAGACAGGGGATCACCCCTCCACTTT.

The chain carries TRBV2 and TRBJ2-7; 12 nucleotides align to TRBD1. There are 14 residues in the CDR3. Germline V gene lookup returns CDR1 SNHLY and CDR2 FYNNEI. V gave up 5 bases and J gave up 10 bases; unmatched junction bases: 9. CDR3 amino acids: CASSTGTGGLEQYF. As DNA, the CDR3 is TGTGCCAGCAGTACCGGGACAGGGGGCTTGGAACAGTACTTC.

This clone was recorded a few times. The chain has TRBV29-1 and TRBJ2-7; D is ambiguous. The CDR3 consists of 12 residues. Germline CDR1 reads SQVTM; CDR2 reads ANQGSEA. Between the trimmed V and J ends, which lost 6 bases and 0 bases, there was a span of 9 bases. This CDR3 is CSVTVSSYEQYF. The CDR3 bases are TGCAGCGTCACAGTGAGCTCCTACGAGCAGTACTTC.

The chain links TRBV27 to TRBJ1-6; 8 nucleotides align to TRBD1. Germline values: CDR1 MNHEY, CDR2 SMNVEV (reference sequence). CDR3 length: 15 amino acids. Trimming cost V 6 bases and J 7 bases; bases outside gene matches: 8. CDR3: CASRMQGALNSPLHF. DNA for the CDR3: TGTGCCAGCAGAATGCAGGGGGCTTTAAATTCACCCCTCCACTTT.

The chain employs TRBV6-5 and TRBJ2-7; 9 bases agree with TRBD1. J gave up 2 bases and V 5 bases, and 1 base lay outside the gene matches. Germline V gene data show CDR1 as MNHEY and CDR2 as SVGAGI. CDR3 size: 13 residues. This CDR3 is CASSTGGTYEQYF. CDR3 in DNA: TGTGCCAGCAGTACAGGGGGCACCTACGAGCAGTACTTC.

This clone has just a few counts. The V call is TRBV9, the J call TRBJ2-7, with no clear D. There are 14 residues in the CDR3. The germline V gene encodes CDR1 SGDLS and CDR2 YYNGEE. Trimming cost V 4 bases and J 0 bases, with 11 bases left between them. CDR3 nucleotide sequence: TGTGCCAGCAGCCCACGACGGAGCTCCTACGAGCAGTACTTC. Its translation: CASSPRRSSYEQYF.

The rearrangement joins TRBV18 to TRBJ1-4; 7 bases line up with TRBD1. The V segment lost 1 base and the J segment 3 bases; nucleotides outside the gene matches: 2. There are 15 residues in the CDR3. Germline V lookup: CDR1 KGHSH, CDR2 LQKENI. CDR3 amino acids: CASSPRQGPNEKLFF. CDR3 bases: TGTGCCAGCTCACCACGACAGGGACCTAATGAAAAACTGTTTTTT. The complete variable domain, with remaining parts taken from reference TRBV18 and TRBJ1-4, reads NAGVMQNPRHLVRRRGQEARLRCSPMKGHSHVYWYRQLPEEGLKFMVYLQKENIIDESGMPKERFSAEFPKEGPSILRIQQVVRGDSAAYFCASSPRQGPNEKLFFGSGTQLSVL.